The clone carrying this TCR beta chain appeared once. Its antigen is as yet unknown. This sample was taken from a study of vaccination and CD4 T cells after COVID-19. In the study overall: The convalescents, six males and four females, included two who were Hispanic.

V was pared by 8 bases and J by 7 bases, with 15 bases of the junction left unmatched. This CDR3 has 17 amino acids. Germline CDR1 reads LNHDA; CDR2 reads SQIVND (reference sequence). The treatment was: roughly nine-day PBMC culture with coronavirus spike peptide pools or control peptides (ViraFEST assay). On days 3 and 7, half the medium was swapped for fresh IL-2-containing medium. Oncomine TCR Beta short-read sequencing was applied to DNA from cultured CD4+ T cells. Genomic DNA extraction was carried out from cultured CD4+ T cells. TCRdb recomputed calls from the PCR reads with MiXCR, one row per CDR3 protein. Of roughly 7,600 distinct CDR3 sequences in the sample, more than 60% are singletons; the top ten hold about 20%.

The starting material was cultured CD4+ T cells from blood, obtained after SARS-CoV-2 vaccination. This chain uses TRBV19 with TRBJ2-3; 13 bases match TRBD2. This receptor was obtained from a human donor with COVID-19. This chain's CDR3 is CASRRTSGGPGVNTQYF. CDR3 DNA: TGTGCCAGTCGACGGACTAGCGGGGGTCCCGGGGTGAATACGCAGTATTTT.